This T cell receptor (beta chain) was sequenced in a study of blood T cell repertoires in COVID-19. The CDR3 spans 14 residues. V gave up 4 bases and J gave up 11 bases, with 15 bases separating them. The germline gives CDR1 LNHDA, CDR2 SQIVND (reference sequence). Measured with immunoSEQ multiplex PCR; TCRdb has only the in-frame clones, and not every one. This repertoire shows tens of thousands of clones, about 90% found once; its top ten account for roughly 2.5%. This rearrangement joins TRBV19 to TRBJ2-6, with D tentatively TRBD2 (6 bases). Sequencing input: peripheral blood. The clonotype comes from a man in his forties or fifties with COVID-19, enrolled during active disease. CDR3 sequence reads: CASSKGGGVDVLTF. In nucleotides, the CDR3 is TGTGCCAGTAGTAAGGGTGGAGGGGTTGACGTCCTGACTTTC.